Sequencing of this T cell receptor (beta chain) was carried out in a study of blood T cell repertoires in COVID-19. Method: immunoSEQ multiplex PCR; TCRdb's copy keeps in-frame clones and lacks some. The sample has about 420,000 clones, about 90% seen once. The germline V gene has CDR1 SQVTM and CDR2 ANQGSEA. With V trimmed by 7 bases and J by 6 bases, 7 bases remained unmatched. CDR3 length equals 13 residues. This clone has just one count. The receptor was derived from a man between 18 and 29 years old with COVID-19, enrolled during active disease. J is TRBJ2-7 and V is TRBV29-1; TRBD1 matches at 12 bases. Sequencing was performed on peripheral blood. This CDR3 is CSATGTGGPEQYF. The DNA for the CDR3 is TGCAGCGCCACCGGGACAGGGGGCCCCGAGCAGTACTTC.